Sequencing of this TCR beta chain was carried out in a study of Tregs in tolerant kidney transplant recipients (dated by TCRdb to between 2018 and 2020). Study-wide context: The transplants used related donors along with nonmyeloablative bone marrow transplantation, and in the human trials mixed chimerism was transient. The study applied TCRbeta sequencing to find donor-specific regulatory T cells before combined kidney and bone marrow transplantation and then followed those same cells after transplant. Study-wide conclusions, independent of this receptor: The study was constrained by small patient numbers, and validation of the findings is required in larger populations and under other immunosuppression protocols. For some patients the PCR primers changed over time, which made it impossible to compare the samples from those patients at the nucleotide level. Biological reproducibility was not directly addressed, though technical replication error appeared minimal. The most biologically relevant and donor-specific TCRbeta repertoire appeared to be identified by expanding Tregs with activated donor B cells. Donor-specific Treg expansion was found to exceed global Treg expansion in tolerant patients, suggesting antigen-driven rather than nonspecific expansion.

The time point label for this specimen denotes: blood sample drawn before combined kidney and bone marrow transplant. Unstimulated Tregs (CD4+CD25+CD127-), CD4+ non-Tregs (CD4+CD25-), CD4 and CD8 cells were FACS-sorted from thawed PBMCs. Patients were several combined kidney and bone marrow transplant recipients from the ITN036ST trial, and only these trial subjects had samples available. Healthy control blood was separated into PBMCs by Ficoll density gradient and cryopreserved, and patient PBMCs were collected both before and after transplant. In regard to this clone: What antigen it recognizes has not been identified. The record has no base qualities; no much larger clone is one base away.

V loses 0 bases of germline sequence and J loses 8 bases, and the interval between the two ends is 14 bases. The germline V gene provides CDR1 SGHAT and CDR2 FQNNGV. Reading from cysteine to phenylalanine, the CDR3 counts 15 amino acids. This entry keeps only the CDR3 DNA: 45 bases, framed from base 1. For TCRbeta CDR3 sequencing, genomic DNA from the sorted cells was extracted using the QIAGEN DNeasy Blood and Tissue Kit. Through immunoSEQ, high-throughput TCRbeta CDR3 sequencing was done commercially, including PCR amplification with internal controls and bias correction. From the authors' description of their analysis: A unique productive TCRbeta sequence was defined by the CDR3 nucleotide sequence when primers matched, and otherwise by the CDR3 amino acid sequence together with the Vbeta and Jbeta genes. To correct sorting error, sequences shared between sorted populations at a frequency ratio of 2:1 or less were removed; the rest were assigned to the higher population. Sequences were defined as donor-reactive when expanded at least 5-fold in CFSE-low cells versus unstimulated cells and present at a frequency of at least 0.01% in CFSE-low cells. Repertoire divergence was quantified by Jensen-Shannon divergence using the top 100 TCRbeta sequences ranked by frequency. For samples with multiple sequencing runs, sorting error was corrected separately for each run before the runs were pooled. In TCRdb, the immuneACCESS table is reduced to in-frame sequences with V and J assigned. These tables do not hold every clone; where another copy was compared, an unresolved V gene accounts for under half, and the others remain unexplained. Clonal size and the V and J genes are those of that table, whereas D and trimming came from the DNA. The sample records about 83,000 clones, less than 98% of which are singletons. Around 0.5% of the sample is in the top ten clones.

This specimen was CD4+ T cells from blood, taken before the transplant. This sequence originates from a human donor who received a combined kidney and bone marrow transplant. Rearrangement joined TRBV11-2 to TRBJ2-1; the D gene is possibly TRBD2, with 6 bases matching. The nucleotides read TGTGCCAGCAGCTTAGAGAGGGGACTCTTTTATGAGCAGTTCTTC. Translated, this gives CASSLERGLFYEQFF.